Included here is one TCR beta chain sequence, with context. A much bigger clone sits one base away, suggesting this may be a read error. TCRdb reprocessed the reads via MiXCR and lists one record per CDR3 protein. This table holds 630,000 or so distinct CDR3 sequences, 20% to 25% found once. This specimen belongs to a study of T cell repertoires in cytomegalovirus infection. This TCR came from a human donor in good health (CMV status not recorded). Some clones in this sample may be carry-over from other donors' samples. The sequencing sample was made of CD8+ T cells from PBMCs.

The CDR3 sequence is CASSSVWDRVTGELFF. The CDR3 nucleotides read TGTGCCAGTAGCAGCGTGTGGGACAGGGTGACCGGGGAGCTGTTTTTT. The chain has TRBV19 and TRBJ2-2, with TRBD1 identical over 9 bases. Trimming cost V 6 bases and J 5 bases; bases outside gene matches: 10. CDR1 and CDR2 (germline): LNHDA, SQIVND (reference sequence). CDR3 size: 16 residues.